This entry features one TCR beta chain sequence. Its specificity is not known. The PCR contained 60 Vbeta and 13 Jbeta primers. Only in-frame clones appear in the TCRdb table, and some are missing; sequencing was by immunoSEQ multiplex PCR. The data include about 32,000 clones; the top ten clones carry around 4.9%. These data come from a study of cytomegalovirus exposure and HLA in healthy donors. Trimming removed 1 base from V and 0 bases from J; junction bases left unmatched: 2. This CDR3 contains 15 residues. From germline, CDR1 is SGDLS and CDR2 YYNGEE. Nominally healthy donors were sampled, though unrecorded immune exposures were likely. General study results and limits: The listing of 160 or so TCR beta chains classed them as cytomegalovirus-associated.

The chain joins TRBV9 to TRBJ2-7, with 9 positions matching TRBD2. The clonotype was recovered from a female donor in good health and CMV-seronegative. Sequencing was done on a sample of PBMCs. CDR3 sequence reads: CASSVSGGLSYEQYF. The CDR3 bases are TGTGCCAGCAGCGTAAGCGGGGGGCTCTCCTACGAGCAGTACTTC. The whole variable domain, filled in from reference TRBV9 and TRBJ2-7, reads DSGVTQTPKHLITATGQRVTLRCSPRSGDLSVYWYQQSLDQGLQFLIQYYNGEERAKGNILERFSAQQFPDLHSELNLSSLELGDSALYFCASSVSGGLSYEQYFGPGTRLTVT.